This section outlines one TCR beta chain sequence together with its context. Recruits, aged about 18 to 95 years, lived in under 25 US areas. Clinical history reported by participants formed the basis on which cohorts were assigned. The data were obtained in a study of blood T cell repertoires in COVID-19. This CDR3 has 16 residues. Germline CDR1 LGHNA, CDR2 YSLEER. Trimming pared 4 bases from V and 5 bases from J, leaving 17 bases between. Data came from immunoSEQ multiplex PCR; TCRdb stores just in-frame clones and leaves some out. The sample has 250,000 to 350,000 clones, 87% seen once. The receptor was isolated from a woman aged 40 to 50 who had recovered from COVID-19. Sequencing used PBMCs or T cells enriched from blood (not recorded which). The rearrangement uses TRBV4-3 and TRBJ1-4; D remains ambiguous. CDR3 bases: TGCGCCAGCAGCCCTTCATACGCAGGAGGAAATGAAAAACTGTTTTTT. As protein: CASSPSYAGGNEKLFF.